This TCR beta chain emerged from a study of cytomegalovirus exposure and HLA in healthy donors. The study's findings and limits: Among TCR beta chains, those listed as cytomegalovirus-associated numbered about 150. Across all donors, roughly uniform sequencing depth was an assumption of the presence/absence analyses.

Remarks on this clone: Its antigen remains unidentified.

With 60 Vbeta and 13 Jbeta primers, the PCR was carried out. Method: immunoSEQ multiplex PCR; TCRdb's copy keeps in-frame clones and lacks some. The sample lists roughly 86,000 clones, under 85% seen once, with around 7.8% in the top ten. V was shortened by 7 bases and J by 3 bases, with 10 bases between the two germline ends. Germline CDR1 WNHNN, CDR2 SYGVQD (reference sequence). CDR3 size: 12 residues. The source of this sequence is a man in his forties or fifties in good health and CMV-seropositive. This chain links TRBV10-1 with TRBJ2-7, with D perhaps TRBD1 (6 bases). Specimen: PBMCs. CDR3 sequence reads: CASTGQFYEQYF. The DNA of the CDR3 is TGCGCCAGCACCGGACAGTTCTACGAGCAGTACTTC.